This T cell receptor beta chain originates from a study of CD8 T cells in ankylosing spondylitis. Of note for this clonotype: Antigen specificity is unknown.

Overall study findings and caveats: Previously reported in reactive arthritis synovial fluid and blood were some of the motif variants. Blood from ankylosing spondylitis patients appeared to carry a characteristic eight-variant TCR beta motif. Reported data indicate significant enrichment of disease-linked clones within matched ankylosing spondylitis synovial fluid.

The germline V gene encodes CDR1 DFQATT and CDR2 SNEGSKA (reference sequence). This CDR3 is built from 13 residues. V lost 1 base to trimming and J lost 9 bases, with 16 bases between them. MiXCR, applied by TCRdb to the 5' RACE reads, yields one record per CDR3 protein. The sample has 470,000 or so distinct CDR3 sequences; 25% to 30% are singletons. Sequencing input: blood, either unsorted or a sorted T cell fraction (not recorded which). V is TRBV20-1 and J is TRBJ2-7; unclear D gene. This TCR was recovered from a male donor with ankylosing spondylitis. CDR3 protein: CSARASYPGGQYF. In DNA form, the CDR3 reads TGCAGTGCTAGAGCGTCGTACCCGGGTGGGCAGTACTTC.